This T cell receptor beta chain comes out of a study of post-analysis software for immune sequencing data. Study information: Patients had relapsing-remitting, secondary progressive or progressive-relapsing multiple sclerosis; some lacked subtype.

With regard to this clonotype: The antigen remains undetermined.

Prepared TCR beta cDNA libraries contained unique molecular identifiers. Roughly 500,000 cDNA molecules were obtained per 1 to 10 million input T cells. MiXCR was run by TCRdb on the PCR reads, yielding one entry per CDR3 protein. The data show approximately 460,000 distinct CDR3 sequences, around 40% seen once. Findings and caveats of the study: Under F measure analysis, samples from one preparation batch co-clustered strongly.

The sequenced sample consisted of blood. The TCR sequence derives from a girl between 5 and 17 years old with multiple sclerosis.

As DNA, the CDR3 is TGTGCCAGCAGTTATGCGGGACCTGAGACCCAGTACTTC. This encodes CASSYAGPETQYF. V is TRBV6-5 and J is TRBJ2-7; the D gene is possibly TRBD2 (6 bases). The J call could be wrong; TRBJ2-5 is a better fit for the DNA end. This CDR3 is built from 13 residues. Germline loops: CDR1 MNHEY, CDR2 SVGAGI.